Sequencing of this T cell receptor (beta chain) was carried out in a study of glioma-infiltrating T cells. General study points: Tissue-blood divergence was below expectation in non-neoplastic patients, above in gliomas.

On this clonotype itself: Its target is not known.

TCR alpha and beta CDR3 regions were amplified from RNA using iRepertoire nested multiplex PCR. One-step reverse transcription and amplification started from approximately 100-400 ng of tissue mRNA or PBMC total RNA. TCRdb itself ran the multiplex PCR reads through MiXCR, one entry per CDR3 protein. The data show more than 90,000 distinct CDR3 sequences, about 40% seen once. The CDR3 runs to 15 residues. Trimming took 2 bases from V and 3 from J; bases not matched to a gene: 5. Germline V gene lookup returns CDR1 MNHNY and CDR2 SVGAGI (reference sequence). The receptor's source is a human donor with low-grade glioma or glioblastoma, undergoing nonglioma brain surgery, or in good health (not recorded which). Sequencing was done on a sample of glioma tissue, nonneoplastic brain tissue, or PBMCs (not recorded which). The gene calls are TRBV6-6 and TRBJ1-2, with 8 bases identical to TRBD1. CDR3 sequence: CASSYGQGVDYGYTF. The CDR3 nucleotides read TGTGCCAGCAGTTACGGACAGGGTGTAGACTATGGCTACACCTTC.